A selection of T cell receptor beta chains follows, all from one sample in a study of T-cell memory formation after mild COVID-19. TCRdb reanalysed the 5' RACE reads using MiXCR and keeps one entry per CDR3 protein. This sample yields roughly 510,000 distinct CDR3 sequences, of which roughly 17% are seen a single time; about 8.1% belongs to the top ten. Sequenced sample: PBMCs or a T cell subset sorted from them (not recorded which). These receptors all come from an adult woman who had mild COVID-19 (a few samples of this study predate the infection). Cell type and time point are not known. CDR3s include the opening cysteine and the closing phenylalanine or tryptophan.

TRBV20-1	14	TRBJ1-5	CSASLRGNSQPQHF
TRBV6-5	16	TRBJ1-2	CASSYSMGTGGDGYTF
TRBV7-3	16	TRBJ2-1	CASSPHGTSGGNEQFF
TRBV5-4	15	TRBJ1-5	CASSLAPGPNQPQHF
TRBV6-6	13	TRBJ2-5	CASTVRRGETQYF
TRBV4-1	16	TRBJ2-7	CASSQVAGKGSYEQYF
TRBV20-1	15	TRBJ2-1	CSARVRGGPYNEQFF
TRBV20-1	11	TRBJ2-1	CSARAINEQFF
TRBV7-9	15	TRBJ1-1	CASSPRGGHESEAFF
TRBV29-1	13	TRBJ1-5	CSVAWDSHQPQHF
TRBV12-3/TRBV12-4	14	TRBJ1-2	CASSQAGVRYGYTF
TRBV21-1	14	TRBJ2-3	CASSKAGSTDTQYF
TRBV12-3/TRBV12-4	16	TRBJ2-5	CASTQSGGADQETQYF
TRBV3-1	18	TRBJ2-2	CASSLLPGTGGRTGELFF
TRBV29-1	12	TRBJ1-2	CSAGAGNYGYTF
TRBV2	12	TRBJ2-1	CASSEYLNEQFF
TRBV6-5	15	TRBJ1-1	CASSPTMPGLTEAFF
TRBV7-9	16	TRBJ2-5	CASSLASGTSGTSQYF
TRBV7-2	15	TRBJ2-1	CASSLLGGSTGEQFF
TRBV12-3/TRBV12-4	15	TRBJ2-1	CASSNAGTGYNEQFF
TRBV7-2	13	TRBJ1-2	CASGGTGMYGYTF
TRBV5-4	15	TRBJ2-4	CASSPRGSGENIQYF
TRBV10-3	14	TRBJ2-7	CAIRGTGSPYEQYF
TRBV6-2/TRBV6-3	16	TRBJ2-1	CASSYSASGAYNEQFF
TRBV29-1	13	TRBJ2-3	CSVVTGGTDTQYF
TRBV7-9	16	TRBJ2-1	CASSLAGQGPDNEQFF
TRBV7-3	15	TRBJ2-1	CASSLLQSSYNEQFF
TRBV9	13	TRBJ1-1	CASSLEGVTEAFF
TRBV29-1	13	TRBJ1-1	CSVEGSQGGEAFF
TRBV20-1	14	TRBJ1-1	CSARRTGMNTEAFF
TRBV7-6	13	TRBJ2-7	CASSTSGNYEQYF
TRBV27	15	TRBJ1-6	CASSLETGGNSPLHF
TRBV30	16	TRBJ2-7	CAWSVGSSGPTYEQYF